These 3 T cell receptor beta chains came from one sample sequenced in a study of regulatory T cells in long-lasting Graves disease. TCR beta libraries were built with iRepertoire HTBI primers and Arm-PCR of CDR3 regions. TCRdb re-derived calls from the multiplex PCR reads in MiXCR, one entry per CDR3 protein. The sample contains roughly 300,000 distinct CDR3 sequences, more than 20% of which appear only once. Specified time point: persistent/refractory GD, antithyroid drugs over 5 years with positive TRAb. From PBMCs, RNA was extracted and then used to make the TCR library. The specimen comprised peripheral blood mononuclear cells (PBMCs), sampled when the disease was refractory, from a patient treated with antithyroid drugs. These receptors were obtained from a female donor with Graves disease.

The V gene is TRBV7-2, the J gene TRBJ1-1; no clear D gene. The CDR3 sequence is 11 residues long. CDR1 and CDR2 from the germline V gene are SGHTA and FQGNSA. Trimming cost V 7 bases and J 4 bases, with 7 bases left between them. The CDR3 protein is CASTVSTEAFF. For the CDR3, the DNA is TGTGCCAGCACCGTGAGCACTGAAGCTTTCTTT. Full variable domain (missing parts from reference TRBV7-2 and TRBJ1-1): GAGVSQSPSNKVTEKGKDVELRCDPISGHTALYWYRQSLGQGLEFLIYFQGNSAPDKSGLPSDRFSAERTGGSVSTLTIQRTQQEDSAVYLCASTVSTEAFFGQGTRLTVV.

This clonotype turned up a few times. V usage is TRBV7-2 and J usage is TRBJ1-1; possible D gene TRBD1, 6 bases. Trimming left V 3 bases short and J 6 bases short, with 14 bases between. The CDR3 is made up of 14 amino acids. Germline CDR1 is SGHTA and CDR2 is FQGNSA. The CDR3 is CASSFGPTGSEAFF. DNA for the CDR3: TGTGCCAGCAGCTTCGGGCCGACAGGCTCTGAAGCTTTCTTT.

This clonotype was recorded a few times. The rearrangement joins TRBV7-9 to TRBJ1-6, with no clear D. In germline, CDR1 is SEHNR, CDR2 FQNEAQ (reference sequence). V was cut by 7 bases and J by 10 bases, with 11 bases left in between. The CDR3 runs to 12 residues. CDR3 sequence: CASTRGGSPLHF. The DNA of the CDR3 is TGTGCCAGCACCCGAGGAGGATCACCCCTCCACTTT.